This TCR beta chain stems from a study of blood T cell repertoires in COVID-19. Study context: Acute-phase and convalescent COVID-19 samples originated in the United States, Italy and Spain. In each case, the material was cDNA or gDNA derived from T cells, B-cell-depleted T cells, or PBMCs.

V trimming: 4 bases; J trimming: 10 bases; junction bases outside the gene matches: 14. CDR3 length: 17 amino acids. CDR1 and CDR2 from the germline V gene are SGHTS and YDEGEE. The method was immunoSEQ multiplex PCR; TCRdb's version includes in-frame clones alone and lacks a portion of them. Among tens of thousands of clones listed, roughly three quarters were seen once. This clone was seen once. The sample consisted of peripheral blood. The sequence was obtained from a human donor in a cohort sampled during active COVID-19. This rearrangement joins TRBV5-8 to TRBJ2-1, with 13 positions matching TRBD2. The CDR3 reads CASSPPAGTSGTWEQFF. CDR3 sequence (DNA): TGTGCCAGCAGCCCACCAGCCGGGACTAGCGGGACGTGGGAGCAGTTCTTC.